This T cell receptor beta chain came from a study of shared clonotypes between healthy human individuals. Every contributor of samples was a Caucasian grown-up residing in Nashville, Tennessee. Remarks on this clone: Its antigen is undetermined.

TCRdb keeps only in-frame clones here, not all; method: immunoSEQ multiplex PCR. The repertoire holds about half a million clones, approximately 81% seen once, with approximately 11% in the top ten. The CDR3 runs to 16 residues. Trimming took off 1 base at V and 4 bases at J, with 17 bases between the two ends. Looked up from germline, CDR1 is LNHNV and CDR2 is YYDKDF (reference sequence). Study-level results: Few donors restricted represented genetic and exposure-history diversity.

Sequenced sample: PBMCs. The V call is TRBV15, the J call TRBJ2-7, with D perhaps assigned TRBD1 or TRBD2 (6 bases each). This TCR was sampled from a middle-aged woman in good health. Some clones in this sample may be carry-over from other donors' samples. The CDR3 is CATSRANRVGRYEQYF. The CDR3 DNA sequence: TGTGCCACCAGCAGAGCGAACAGGGTTGGGAGGTACGAGCAGTACTTC.